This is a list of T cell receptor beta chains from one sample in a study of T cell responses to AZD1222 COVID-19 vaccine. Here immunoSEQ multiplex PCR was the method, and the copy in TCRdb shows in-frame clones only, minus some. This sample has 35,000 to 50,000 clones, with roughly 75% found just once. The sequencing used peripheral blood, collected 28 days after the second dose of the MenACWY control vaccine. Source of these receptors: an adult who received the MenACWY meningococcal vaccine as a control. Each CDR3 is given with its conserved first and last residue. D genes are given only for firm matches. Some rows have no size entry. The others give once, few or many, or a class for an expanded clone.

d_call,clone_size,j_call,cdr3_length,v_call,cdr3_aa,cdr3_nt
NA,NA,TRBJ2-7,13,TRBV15,CATSGMSAGEQYF,TGTGCCACCAGCGGAATGAGTGCCGGCGAGCAGTACTTC
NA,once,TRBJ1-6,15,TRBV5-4,CASSPSVGQNSPLHF,TGTGCCAGCAGTCCTAGCGTAGGACAGAATTCACCCCTCCACTTT
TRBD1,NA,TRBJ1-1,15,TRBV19,CASTHGSGQLTEAFF,TGTGCCAGTACCCATGGGTCGGGACAGCTGACTGAAGCTTTCTTT
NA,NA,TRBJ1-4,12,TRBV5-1,CASSSDREKLFF,TGCGCCAGCAGCTCAGACAGGGAAAAACTGTTTTTT
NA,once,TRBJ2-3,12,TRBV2,CASSEPPNTQYF,TGTGCCAGCAGTGAACCCCCGAATACGCAGTATTTT
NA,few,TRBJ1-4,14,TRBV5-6,CASSLVGGGEKLFF,TGTGCCAGCAGCTTGGTCGGTGGGGGTGAAAAACTGTTTTTT
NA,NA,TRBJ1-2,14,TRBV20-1,CSASHAGNNYGYTF,TGCAGTGCTAGTCACGCAGGAAATAACTATGGCTACACCTTC
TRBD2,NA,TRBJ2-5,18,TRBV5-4,CASTHSGRIGRVRETQYF,TGTGCCAGCACCCACAGTGGGAGAATAGGGAGGGTGCGGGAGACCCAGTACTTC
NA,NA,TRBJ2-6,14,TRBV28,CASSSSPGANVLTF,TGTGCCAGCAGTTCTAGCCCTGGGGCCAACGTCCTGACTTTC
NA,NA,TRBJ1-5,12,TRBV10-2,CASGGGNQPQHF,TGCGCCAGCGGGGGGGGGAATCAGCCCCAGCATTTT
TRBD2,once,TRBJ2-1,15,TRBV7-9,CASSLGAGGPNEQFF,TGTGCCAGCAGTCTCGGGGCGGGGGGGCCCAATGAGCAGTTCTTC
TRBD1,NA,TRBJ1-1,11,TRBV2,CATQGGSEAFF,TGTGCCACCCAAGGGGGCTCTGAAGCTTTCTTT
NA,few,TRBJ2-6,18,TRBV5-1,CASSGVLGPPSGANVLTF,TGCGCCAGCAGCGGGGTCCTTGGGCCCCCTTCTGGGGCCAACGTCCTGACTTTC
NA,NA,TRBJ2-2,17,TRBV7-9,CASSRPKGWGNTGELFF,TGTGCCAGCAGCAGGCCTAAAGGGTGGGGAAACACCGGGGAGCTGTTTTTT
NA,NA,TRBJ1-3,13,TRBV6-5,CASTRLGGNTIYF,TGTGCCAGCACCAGATTAGGGGGAAACACCATATATTTT
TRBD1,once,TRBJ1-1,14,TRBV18,CASTDRGLNTEAFF,TGTGCCAGCACGGACAGGGGGCTGAACACTGAAGCTTTCTTT
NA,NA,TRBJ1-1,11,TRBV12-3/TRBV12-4,CASTRTFRAFF,TGTGCCAGCACTCGGACATTTAGAGCTTTCTTT
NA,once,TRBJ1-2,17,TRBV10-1,CASSSEGTYGANYGYTF,TGCGCCAGCAGCAGTGAGGGCACTTACGGGGCTAACTATGGCTACACCTTC
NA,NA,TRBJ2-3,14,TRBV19,CASSRTISSDTQYF,TGTGCCAGTAGTAGGACTATCTCTTCAGATACGCAGTATTTT
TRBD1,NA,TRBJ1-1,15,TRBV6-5,CASSTDRALNTEAFF,TGTGCCAGCAGCACGGACAGGGCGCTGAACACTGAAGCTTTCTTT
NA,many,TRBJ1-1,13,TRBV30,CAWRFVMNTEAFF,TGTGCCTGGAGGTTTGTAATGAACACTGAAGCTTTCTTT
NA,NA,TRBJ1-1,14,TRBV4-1,CASSLPGAPSEAFF,TGCGCCAGCAGCCTGCCAGGGGCCCCCTCTGAAGCTTTCTTT
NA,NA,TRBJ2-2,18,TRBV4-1,CASSQDVIFGAATGELFF,TGCGCCAGCAGCCAAGACGTCATATTCGGAGCGGCCACCGGGGAGCTGTTTTTT
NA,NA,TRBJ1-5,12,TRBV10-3,CATQGDDQPQHF,TGTGCCACACAGGGTGACGACCAGCCCCAGCATTTT
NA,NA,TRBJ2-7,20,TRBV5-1,CASSHRTGARAGPISYEQYF,TGCGCCAGCAGCCATCGGACGGGGGCTCGAGCGGGCCCAATCTCCTACGAGCAGTACTTC
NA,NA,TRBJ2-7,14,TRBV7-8,CASSLGLGPSEQYF,TGTGCCAGCAGCTTAGGGTTAGGCCCCTCCGAGCAGTACTTC
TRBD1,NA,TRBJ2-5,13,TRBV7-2,CASSGGQQETQYF,TGTGCCAGCAGTGGGGGACAGCAAGAGACCCAGTACTTC
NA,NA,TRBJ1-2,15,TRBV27,CASSSTVGWGYGYTF,TGTGCCAGCAGTTCCACAGTCGGTTGGGGCTATGGCTACACCTTC